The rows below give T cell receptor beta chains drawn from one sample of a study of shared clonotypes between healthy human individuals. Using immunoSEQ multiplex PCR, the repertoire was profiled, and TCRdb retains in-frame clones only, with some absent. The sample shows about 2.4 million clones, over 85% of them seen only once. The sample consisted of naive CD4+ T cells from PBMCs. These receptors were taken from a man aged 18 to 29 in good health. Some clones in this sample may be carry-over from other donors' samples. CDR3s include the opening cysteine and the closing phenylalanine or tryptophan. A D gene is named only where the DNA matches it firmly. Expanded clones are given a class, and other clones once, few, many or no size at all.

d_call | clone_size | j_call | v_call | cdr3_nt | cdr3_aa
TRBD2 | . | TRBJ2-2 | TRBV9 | TGTGCCAGCAGCGTAGAAGTGCTAGCGGGAGTACAAACCGGGGAGCTGTTTTTT | CASSVEVLAGVQTGELFF
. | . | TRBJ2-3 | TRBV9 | TGTGCCAGCGCGACGGGCCCGGGCACAGATACGCAGTATTTT | CASATGPGTDTQYF
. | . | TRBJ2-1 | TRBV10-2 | TGCGCCAGCACCTTGAGTTCCCGGGCGAGCTCCTACAATGAGCAGTTCTTC | CASTLSSRASSYNEQFF
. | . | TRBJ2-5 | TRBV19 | TGTGCCAGTAGTATTGTGGGGGCGACCCAGTACTTC | CASSIVGATQYF
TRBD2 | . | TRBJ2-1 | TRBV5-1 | TGCGCCAGCAGCTTGTCGCGGGGAGGGCGCTTCCCGTTCTTC | CASSLSRGGRFPFF
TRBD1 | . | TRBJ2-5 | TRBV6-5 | TGTGCCAGCAGTTCACCAGGGGGCGATGAGACCCAGTACTTC | CASSSPGGDETQYF
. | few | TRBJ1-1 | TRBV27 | TGTGCCAGCCGCCGGGGGGTGAACACTGAAGCTTTCTTT | CASRRGVNTEAFF
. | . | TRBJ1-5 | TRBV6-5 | TGTGCCAGCAGTTCCCTAGGACAGAAGAGCAATCAGCCCCAGCATTTT | CASSSLGQKSNQPQHF
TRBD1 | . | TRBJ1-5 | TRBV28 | TGTGCCAGCAGTTTGAGCGGACAGGTCAATCAGCCCCAGCATTTT | CASSLSGQVNQPQHF
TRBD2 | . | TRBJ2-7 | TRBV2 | TGTGCCAGCAGTGGAACCGGGACTAGCGGGACGGGGCAGTACTTC | CASSGTGTSGTGQYF
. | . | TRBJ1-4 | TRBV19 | TGTGCCACCAACAGGGAATTTAATGAAAAACTGTTTTTT | CATNREFNEKLFF